This T cell receptor (beta chain) was retrieved from a study of blood T cell repertoires in COVID-19. Study summary: COVID-19 samples, acute and convalescent, were from the United States, Italy and Spain. T cells, B-cell-depleted T cells, or PBMCs supplied cDNA or gDNA.

Authors' methods: Estimation of nucleated cell counts relied on the amplification of reference gene primers. Profiled with immunoSEQ multiplex PCR; TCRdb holds only in-frame clones, not every one. That table is the source of V, J and clone size, and D and trimming were worked out from the DNA. The data contain around 220,000 clones, nearly 90% of them singletons. Trimming left V 6 bases short and J 5 bases short, with 19 bases between. This CDR3 has 15 amino acids. CDR1 is SNHLY and CDR2 is FYNNEI in the germline V gene. The source of this sequence is a woman aged 40 to 50 who had recovered from COVID-19. The chain is built from TRBV2 and TRBJ1-1; tentative D call: TRBD1 (5 bases). The source material was peripheral blood. The CDR3, as DNA: TGTGCCAGCAGACGAGATTCGGGGGGAGGAACTGAAGCTTTCTTT. This gives the protein CASRRDSGGGTEAFF.